These 2 T cell receptor beta chains share one sample of origin, sequenced in a study of shared clonotypes between healthy human individuals. The protocol was immunoSEQ multiplex PCR, while the TCRdb copy is restricted to in-frame clones and leaves out a portion. The repertoire consists of some 1 million clones, with roughly 70% occurring once and the leading ten covering about 1.5%. Sequencing was performed on memory CD4+ T cells sorted from blood. Subset meaning: CD45RA-negative fraction. The receptors shown here come from a man aged 18 to 35 in good health.

As regards this clone: The junction does not match germline at one end; this may be a read error. The genes are TRBV6-5 and TRBJ2-1; 12 positions agree with TRBD2. This CDR3 contains 13 residues. The germline V gene encodes CDR1 MNHEY and CDR2 SVGAGI. CDR3 region: CAISDTSGRRQFF. In DNA, the CDR3 is TGTGCCATCAGTGACACTAGCGGGAGGAGGCAGTTCTTC.

V is TRBV6-1 and J is TRBJ2-7; the match to TRBD2 covers 12 bases. Germline CDR1 is MNHNS and CDR2 is SASEGT. V lost 2 bases to trimming and J lost 3 bases; unmatched junction nucleotides: 2. This CDR3 has 15 residues. CDR3: CASSEKLAGGYEQYF. The CDR3 DNA follows: TGTGCCAGCAGTGAAAAACTAGCGGGAGGCTACGAGCAGTACTTC.